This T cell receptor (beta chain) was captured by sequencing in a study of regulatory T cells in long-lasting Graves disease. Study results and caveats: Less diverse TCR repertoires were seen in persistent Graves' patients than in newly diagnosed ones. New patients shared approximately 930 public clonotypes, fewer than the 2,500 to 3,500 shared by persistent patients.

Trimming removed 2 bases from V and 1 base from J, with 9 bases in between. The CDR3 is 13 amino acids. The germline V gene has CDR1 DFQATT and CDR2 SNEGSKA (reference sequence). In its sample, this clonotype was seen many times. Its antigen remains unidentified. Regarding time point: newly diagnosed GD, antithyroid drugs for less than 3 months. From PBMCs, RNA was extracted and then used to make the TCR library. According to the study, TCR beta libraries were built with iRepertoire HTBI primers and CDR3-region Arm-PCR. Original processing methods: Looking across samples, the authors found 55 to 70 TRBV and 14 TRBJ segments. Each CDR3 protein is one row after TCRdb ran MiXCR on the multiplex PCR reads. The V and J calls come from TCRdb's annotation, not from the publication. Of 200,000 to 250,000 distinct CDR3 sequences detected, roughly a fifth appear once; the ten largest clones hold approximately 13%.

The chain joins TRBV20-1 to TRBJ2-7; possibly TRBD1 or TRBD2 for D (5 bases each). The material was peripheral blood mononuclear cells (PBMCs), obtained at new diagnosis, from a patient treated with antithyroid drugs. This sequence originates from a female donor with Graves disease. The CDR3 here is CSARIWGSYEQYF. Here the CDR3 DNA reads TGCAGTGCTAGAATATGGGGGTCCTACGAGCAGTACTTC.